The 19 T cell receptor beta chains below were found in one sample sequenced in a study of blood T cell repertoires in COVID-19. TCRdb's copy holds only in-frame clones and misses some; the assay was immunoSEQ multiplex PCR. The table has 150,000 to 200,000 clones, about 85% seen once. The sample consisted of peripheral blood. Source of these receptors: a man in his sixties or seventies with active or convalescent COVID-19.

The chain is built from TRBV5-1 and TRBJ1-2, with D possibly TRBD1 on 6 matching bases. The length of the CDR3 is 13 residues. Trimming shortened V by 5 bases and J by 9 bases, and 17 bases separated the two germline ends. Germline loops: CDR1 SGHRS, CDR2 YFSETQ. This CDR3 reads CASRLDSKSSYTF. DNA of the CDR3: TGCGCCAGCAGGCTGGACAGTAAATCGAGCTACACCTTC.

The CDR3 bases are TGCGCCAGCATGATGGGGCACCTCACCGGGGAGCTGTTTTTT. The encoded protein is CASMMGHLTGELFF. This chain uses TRBV10-2 with TRBJ2-2; a possible D gene is TRBD1 (5 bases). The CDR3 is 14 residues long. Germline V lookup: CDR1 WSHSY, CDR2 SAAADI. Trimming shortened V by 7 bases and J by 4 bases, and 13 bases separated the two germline ends.

CDR3 loop: CASTLGLPTSGNTIYF. The DNA for the CDR3 is TGTGCCAGTACCCTGGGACTCCCTACCTCTGGAAACACCATATATTTT. The chain employs TRBV19 and TRBJ1-3; maybe TRBD1 (5 bases). V lost 7 bases and J 0 bases, leaving 16 bases between the germline ends. The CDR3 is 16 amino acids. Per germline, CDR1 LNHDA and CDR2 SQIVND (reference sequence).

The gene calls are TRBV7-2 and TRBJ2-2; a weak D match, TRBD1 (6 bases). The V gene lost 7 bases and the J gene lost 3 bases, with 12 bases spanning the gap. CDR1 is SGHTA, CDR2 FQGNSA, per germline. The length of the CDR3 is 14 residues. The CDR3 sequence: CASKEWGHTGELFF. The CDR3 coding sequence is TGTGCCAGCAAAGAGTGGGGGCACACCGGGGAGCTGTTTTTT.

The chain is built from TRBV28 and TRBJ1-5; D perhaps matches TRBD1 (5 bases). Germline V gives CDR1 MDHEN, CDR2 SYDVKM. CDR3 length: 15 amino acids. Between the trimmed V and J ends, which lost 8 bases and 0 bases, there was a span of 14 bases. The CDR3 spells CASLPDSYSNQPQHF. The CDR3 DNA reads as TGTGCCAGCCTACCCGACAGTTATAGCAATCAGCCCCAGCATTTT.

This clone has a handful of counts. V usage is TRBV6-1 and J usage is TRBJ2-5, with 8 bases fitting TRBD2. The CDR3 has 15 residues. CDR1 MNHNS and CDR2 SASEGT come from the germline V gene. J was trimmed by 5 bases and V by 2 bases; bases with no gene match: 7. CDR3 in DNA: TGTGCCAGCAGTGAACTTGCGGGGGGTCGGGAGACCCAGTACTTC. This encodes CASSELAGGRETQYF.

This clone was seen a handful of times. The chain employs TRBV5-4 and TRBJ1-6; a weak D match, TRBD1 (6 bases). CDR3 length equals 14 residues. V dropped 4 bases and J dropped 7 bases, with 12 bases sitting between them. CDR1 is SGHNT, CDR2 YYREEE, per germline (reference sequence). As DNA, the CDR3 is TGTGCCAGCAGCACTACAGGGTCAAATTCACCCCTCCACTTT. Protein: CASSTTGSNSPLHF.

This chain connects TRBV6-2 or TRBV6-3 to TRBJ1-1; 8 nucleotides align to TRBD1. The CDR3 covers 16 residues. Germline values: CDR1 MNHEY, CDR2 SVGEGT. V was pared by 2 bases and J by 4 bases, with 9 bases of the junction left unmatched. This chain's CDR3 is CASSYTAGGFGTEAFF. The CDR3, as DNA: TGTGCCAGCAGTTACACGGCAGGGGGCTTCGGCACTGAAGCTTTCTTT.

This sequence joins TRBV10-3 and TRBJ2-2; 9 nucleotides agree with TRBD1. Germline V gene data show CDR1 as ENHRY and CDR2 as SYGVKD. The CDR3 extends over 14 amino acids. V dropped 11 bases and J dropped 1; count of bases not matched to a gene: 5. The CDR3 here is CAYKGQGNTGELFF. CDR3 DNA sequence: TGTGCCTACAAGGGACAGGGGAACACCGGGGAGCTGTTTTTT.

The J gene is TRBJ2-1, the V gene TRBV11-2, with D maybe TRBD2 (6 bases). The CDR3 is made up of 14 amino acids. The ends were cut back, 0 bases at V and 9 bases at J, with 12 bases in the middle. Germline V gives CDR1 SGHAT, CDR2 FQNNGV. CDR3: CASSLDGRRGEQFF. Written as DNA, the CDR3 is TGTGCCAGCAGCTTAGATGGGCGGAGGGGTGAGCAGTTCTTC.

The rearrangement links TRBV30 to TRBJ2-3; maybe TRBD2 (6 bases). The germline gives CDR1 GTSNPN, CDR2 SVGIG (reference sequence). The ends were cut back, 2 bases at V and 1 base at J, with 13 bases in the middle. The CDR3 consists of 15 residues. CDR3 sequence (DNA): TGTGCCTGGAGTTCGGGAGTCGGCGGCACAGATACGCAGTATTTT. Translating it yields CAWSSGVGGTDTQYF.

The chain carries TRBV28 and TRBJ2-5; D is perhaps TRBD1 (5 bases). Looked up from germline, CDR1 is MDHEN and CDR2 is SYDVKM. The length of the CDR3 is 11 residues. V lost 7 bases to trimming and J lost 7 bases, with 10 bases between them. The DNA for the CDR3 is TGTGCCAGCATCCAGGGTCCGACCCAGTACTTC. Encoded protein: CASIQGPTQYF.

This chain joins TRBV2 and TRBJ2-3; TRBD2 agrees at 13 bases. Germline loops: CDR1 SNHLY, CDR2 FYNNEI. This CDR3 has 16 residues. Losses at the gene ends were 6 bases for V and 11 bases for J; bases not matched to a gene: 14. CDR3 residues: CASRKGAGTSGVRQYF. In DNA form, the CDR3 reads TGTGCCAGCAGGAAGGGGGCCGGGACTAGCGGGGTTAGGCAGTATTTT.

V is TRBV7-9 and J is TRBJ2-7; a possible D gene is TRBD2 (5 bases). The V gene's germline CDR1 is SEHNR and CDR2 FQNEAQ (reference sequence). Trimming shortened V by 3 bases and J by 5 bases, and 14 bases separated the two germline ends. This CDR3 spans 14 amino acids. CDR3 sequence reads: CASSFEGFGDEQYF. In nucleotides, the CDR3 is TGTGCCAGCAGCTTTGAGGGTTTTGGGGACGAGCAGTACTTC. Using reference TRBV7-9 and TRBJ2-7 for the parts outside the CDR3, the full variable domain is DTGVSQNPRHKITKRGQNVTFRCDPISEHNRLYWYRQTLGQGPEFLTYFQNEAQLEKSRLLSDRFSAERPKGSFSTLEIQRTEQGDSAMYLCASSFEGFGDEQYFGPGTRLTVT.

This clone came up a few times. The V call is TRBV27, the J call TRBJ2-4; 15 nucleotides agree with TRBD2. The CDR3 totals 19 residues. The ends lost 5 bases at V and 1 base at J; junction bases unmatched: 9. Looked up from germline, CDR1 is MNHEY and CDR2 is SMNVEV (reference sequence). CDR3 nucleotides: TGTGCCAGCAGTCCATTGCCCGGGACTAGCGGGGGGGCCAAAAACATTCAGTACTTC. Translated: CASSPLPGTSGGAKNIQYF.

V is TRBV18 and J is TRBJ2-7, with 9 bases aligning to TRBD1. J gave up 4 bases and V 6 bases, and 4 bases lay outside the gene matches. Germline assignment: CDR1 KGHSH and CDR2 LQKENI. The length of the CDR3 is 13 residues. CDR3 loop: CASSGTGRYEQYF. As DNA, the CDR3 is TGTGCCAGCTCGGGGACAGGGCGTTACGAGCAGTACTTC.

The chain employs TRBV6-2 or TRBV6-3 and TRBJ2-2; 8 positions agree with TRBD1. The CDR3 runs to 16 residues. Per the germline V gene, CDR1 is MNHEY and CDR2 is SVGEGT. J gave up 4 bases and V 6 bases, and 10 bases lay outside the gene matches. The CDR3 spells CASSQDRVVGTGELFF. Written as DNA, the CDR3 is TGTGCCAGCAGCCAGGACAGGGTCGTAGGCACCGGGGAGCTGTTTTTT.

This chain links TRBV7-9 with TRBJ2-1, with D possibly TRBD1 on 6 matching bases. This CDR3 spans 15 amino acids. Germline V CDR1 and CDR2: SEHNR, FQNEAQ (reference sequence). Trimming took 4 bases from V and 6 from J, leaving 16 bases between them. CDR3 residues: CASSSGTKLGNEQFF. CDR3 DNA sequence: TGTGCCAGCAGCTCTGGGACAAAACTCGGCAATGAGCAGTTCTTC.

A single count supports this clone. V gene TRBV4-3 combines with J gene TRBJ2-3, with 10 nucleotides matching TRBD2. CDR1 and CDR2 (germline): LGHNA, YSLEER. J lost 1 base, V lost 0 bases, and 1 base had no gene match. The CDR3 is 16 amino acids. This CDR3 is CASSQEAGGRTDTQYF. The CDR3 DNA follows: TGCGCCAGCAGCCAAGAAGCGGGGGGGCGCACAGATACGCAGTATTTT.